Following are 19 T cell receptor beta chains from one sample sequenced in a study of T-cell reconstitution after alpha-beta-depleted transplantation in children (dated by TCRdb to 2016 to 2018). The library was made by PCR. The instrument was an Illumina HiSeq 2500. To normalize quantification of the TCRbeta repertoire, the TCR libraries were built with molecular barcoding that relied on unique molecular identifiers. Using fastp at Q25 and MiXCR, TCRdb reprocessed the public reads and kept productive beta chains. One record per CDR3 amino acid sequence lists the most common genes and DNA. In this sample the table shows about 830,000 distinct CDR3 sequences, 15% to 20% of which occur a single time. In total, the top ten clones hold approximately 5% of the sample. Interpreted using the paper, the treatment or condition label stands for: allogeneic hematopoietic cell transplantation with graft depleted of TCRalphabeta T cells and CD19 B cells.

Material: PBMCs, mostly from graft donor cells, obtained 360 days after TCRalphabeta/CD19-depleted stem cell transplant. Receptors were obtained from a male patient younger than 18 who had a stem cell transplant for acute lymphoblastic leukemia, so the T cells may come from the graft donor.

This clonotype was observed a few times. DNA for the CDR3: TGCGCCAGCAGCTTGGACCCCCCGGTAGGGGAGCTGTTTTTT. Its protein is CASSLDPPVGELFF. The chain is built from TRBV5-1 and TRBJ2-2; D ambiguous. Germline lookup yields CDR1 SGHRS and CDR2 YFSETQ. V was pared by 0 bases and J by 8 bases, with 11 bases between. This CDR3 spans 14 amino acids.

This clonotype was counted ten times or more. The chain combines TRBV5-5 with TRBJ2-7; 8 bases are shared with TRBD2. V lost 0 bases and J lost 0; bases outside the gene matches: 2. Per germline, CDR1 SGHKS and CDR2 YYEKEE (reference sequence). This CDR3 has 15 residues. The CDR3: CASSLGLANSYEQYF. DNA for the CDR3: TGTGCCAGCAGCTTGGGACTAGCGAACTCCTACGAGCAGTACTTC.

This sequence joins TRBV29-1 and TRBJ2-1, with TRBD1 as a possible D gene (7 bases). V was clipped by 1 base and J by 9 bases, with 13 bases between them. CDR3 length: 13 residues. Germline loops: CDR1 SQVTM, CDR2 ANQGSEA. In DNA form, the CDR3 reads TGCAGCGTTGAAGTCCTCCAGGGGGGTGAGCAGTTCTTC. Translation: CSVEVLQGGEQFF.

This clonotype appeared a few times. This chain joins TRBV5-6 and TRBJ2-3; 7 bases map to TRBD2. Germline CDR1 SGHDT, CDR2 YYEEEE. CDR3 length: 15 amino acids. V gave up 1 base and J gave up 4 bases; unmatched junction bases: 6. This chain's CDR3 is CASSLWGGSPDTQYF. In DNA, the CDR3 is TGTGCCAGCAGCTTGTGGGGCGGGAGTCCAGATACGCAGTATTTT.

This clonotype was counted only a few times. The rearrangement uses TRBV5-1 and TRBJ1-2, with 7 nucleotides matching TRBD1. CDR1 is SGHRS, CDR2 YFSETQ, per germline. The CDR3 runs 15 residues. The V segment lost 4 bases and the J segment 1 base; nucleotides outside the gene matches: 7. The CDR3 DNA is TGCGCCAGCAGCGCGCTAGACAGGGTTAACTATGGCTACACCTTC. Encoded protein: CASSALDRVNYGYTF.

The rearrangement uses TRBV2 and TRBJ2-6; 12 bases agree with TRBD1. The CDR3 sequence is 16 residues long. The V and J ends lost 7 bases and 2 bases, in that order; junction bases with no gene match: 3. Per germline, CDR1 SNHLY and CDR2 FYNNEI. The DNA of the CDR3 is TGTGCCAGCACCAGGGACAGGGGGCCTGGGGCCAACGTCCTGACTTTC. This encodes CASTRDRGPGANVLTF.

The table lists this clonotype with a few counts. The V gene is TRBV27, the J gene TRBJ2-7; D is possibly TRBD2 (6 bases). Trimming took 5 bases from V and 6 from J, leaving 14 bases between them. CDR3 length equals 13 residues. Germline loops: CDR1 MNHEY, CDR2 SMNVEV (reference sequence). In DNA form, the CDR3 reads TGTGCCAGCAGTAGACGACTAGTCACCGAGCAGTACTTC. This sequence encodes CASSRRLVTEQYF.

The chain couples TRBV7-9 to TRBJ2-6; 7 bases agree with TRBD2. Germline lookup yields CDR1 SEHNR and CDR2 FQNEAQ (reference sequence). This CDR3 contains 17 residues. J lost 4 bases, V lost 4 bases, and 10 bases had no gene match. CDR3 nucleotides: TGTGCCAGCAGCTCACGGACTAGTCGAATCGGGGCCAACGTCCTGACTTTC. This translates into CASSSRTSRIGANVLTF.

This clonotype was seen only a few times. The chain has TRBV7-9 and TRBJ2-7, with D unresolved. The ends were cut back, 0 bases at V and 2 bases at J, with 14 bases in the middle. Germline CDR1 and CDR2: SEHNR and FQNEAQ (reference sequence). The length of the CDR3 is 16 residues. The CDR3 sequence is CASSLAAAVNPYEQYF. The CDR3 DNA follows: TGTGCCAGCAGCTTAGCGGCCGCGGTCAATCCCTACGAGCAGTACTTC.

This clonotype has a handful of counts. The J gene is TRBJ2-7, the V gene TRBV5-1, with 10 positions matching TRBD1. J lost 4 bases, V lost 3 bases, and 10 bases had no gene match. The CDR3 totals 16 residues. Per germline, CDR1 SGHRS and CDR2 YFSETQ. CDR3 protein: CASSSIRDRGQYEQYF. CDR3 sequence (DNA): TGCGCCAGCAGCTCAATCCGGGACAGGGGACAATACGAGCAGTACTTC.

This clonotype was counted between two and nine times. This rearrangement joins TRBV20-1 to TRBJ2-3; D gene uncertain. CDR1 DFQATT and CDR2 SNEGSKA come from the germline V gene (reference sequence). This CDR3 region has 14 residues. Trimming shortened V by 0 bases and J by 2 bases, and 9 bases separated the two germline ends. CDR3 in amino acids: CSARDFSNTDTQYF. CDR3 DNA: TGCAGTGCTAGAGATTTCTCCAACACAGATACGCAGTATTTT.

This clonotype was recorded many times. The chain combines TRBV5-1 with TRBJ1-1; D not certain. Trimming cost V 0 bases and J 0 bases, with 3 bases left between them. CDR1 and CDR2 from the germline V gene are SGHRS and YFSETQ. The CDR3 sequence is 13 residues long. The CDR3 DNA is TGCGCCAGCAGCTTGGACCTGAACACTGAAGCTTTCTTT. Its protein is CASSLDLNTEAFF.

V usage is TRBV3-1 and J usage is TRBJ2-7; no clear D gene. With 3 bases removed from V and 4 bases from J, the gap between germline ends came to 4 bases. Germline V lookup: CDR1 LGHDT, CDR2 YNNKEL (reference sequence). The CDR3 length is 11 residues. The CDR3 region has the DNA TGTGCCAGCAGCCATGTGTACGAGCAGTACTTC. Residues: CASSHVYEQYF.

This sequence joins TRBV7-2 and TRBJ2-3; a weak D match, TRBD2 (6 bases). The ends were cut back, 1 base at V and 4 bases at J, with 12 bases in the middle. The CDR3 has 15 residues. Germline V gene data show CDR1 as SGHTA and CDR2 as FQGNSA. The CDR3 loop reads CASSLGGMGPDTQYF. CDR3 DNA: TGTGCCAGCAGCTTAGGCGGGATGGGCCCAGATACGCAGTATTTT.

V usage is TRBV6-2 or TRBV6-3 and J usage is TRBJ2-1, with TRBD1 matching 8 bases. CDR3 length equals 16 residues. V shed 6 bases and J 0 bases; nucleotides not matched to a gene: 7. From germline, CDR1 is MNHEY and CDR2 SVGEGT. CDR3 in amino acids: CASSRTGLSSYNEQFF. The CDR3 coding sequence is TGTGCCAGCAGCCGGACAGGGTTAAGCTCCTACAATGAGCAGTTCTTC.

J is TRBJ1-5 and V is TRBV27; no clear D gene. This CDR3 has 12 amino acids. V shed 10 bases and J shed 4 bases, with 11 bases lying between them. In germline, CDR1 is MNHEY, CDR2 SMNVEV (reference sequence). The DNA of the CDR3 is TGTGCCACCCTCGGGGTGAATCAGCCCCAGCATTTT. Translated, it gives CATLGVNQPQHF.

CDR3 loop: CASDRGIIYNEQFF. The CDR3, as DNA: TGTGCCAGCGACAGGGGGATAATCTACAATGAGCAGTTCTTC. The chain recombines TRBV2 with TRBJ2-1; TRBD1 aligns across 9 bases. CDR3 length: 14 amino acids. With V trimmed by 8 bases and J by 3 bases, 5 bases remained unmatched. Germline V CDR1 and CDR2: SNHLY, FYNNEI.

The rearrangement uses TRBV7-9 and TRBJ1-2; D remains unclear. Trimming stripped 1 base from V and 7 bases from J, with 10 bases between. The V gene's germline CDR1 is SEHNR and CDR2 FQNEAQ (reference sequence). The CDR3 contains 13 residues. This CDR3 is CASSLEVLGGYTF. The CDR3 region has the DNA TGTGCCAGCAGCTTAGAGGTCCTGGGTGGCTACACCTTC. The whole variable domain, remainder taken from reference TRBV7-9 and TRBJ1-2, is DTGVSQNPRHKITKRGQNVTFRCDPISEHNRLYWYRQTLGQGPEFLTYFQNEAQLEKSRLLSDRFSAERPKGSFSTLEIQRTEQGDSAMYLCASSLEVLGGYTFGSGTRLTVV.

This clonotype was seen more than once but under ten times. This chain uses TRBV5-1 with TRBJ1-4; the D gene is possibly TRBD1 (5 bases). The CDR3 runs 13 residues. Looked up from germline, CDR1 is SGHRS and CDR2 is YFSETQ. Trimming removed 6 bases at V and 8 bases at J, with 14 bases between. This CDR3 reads CASNRDPWEKLFF. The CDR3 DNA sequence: TGCGCCAGCAATCGGGACCCATGGGAAAAACTGTTTTTT.